The clone carrying this TCR beta chain turned up a few times. CDR1 is KGHSH, CDR2 LQKENI, per germline. Trimming removed 1 base at V and 1 base at J, with 10 bases between. The CDR3 sequence is 15 residues long. The sample is drawn from a study of blood T cells in healthy people across ages. Study-level background: Template switching caught about one barcoded beta molecule for each two T cells.

The use of a sample-barcoded 5' primer and a J-beta primer mix characterized a second PCR of roughly 6 to 11 cycles. TCRdb used MiXCR to reprocess the 5' RACE reads, holding one entry per CDR3 protein. The table lists about 1.1 million distinct CDR3 sequences, 35% to 45% of them singletons. The chain uses TRBV18 and TRBJ1-1; perhaps TRBD1 as D (5 bases). This TCR derives from a man in his late teens or twenties in good health. Sequences were obtained from blood. The CDR3 DNA follows: TGTGCCAGCTCACCACGGGACGGCCAGAACACTGAAGCTTTCTTT. As protein: CASSPRDGQNTEAFF.